Listed below are T cell receptor beta chains from one sample, sequenced in a study of shared clonotypes between healthy human individuals. The table came from immunoSEQ multiplex PCR; TCRdb's copy has only in-frame clones and leaves some out. The sample holds more than 150,000 clones; about 66% are singletons and the top ten take more than 9%. Sequenced: memory CD4+ T cells sorted from blood. The receptors come from a young man in good health. CDR3s include the opening cysteine and the closing phenylalanine or tryptophan. The D gene is left open where the match is weak. Only some rows state a clone size, as once, few, many or a class for expanded clones.

D gene: NA
clone size: NA
V gene: TRBV18
J gene: TRBJ2-5
CDR3 protein: CASSPGGETQYF
CDR3 DNA: TGTGCCAGCTCACCGGGGGGAGAGACCCAGTACTTC

D gene: NA
clone size: NA
V gene: TRBV7-9
J gene: TRBJ2-7
CDR3 protein: CASSVSYEQYF
CDR3 DNA: TGTGCCAGCAGCGTGTCCTACGAGCAGTACTTC

D gene: NA
clone size: NA
V gene: TRBV7-2
J gene: TRBJ1-1
CDR3 protein: CASSSSLMDTEAFF
CDR3 DNA: TGTGCCAGCAGCTCGTCCTTGATGGACACTGAAGCTTTCTTT

D gene: NA
clone size: few
V gene: TRBV12-2
J gene: TRBJ2-7
CDR3 protein: CASRLAGLAGASYEQYF
CDR3 DNA: TGTGCAAGTCGCTTAGCGGGCTTAGCGGGCGCCTCCTACGAGCAGTACTTC

D gene: TRBD2
clone size: few
V gene: TRBV19
J gene: TRBJ2-3
CDR3 protein: CASSKLAGGVTDTQYF
CDR3 DNA: TGTGCCAGTAGTAAGTTGGCGGGAGGGGTCACAGATACGCAGTATTTT

D gene: TRBD1
clone size: NA
V gene: TRBV2
J gene: TRBJ2-7
CDR3 protein: CASRENGQGYEQYF
CDR3 DNA: TGTGCCAGCAGAGAAAACGGACAGGGCTACGAGCAGTACTTC

D gene: TRBD2
clone size: few
V gene: TRBV18
J gene: TRBJ2-1
CDR3 protein: CASSPVSGSRNEQFF
CDR3 DNA: TGTGCCAGCTCACCAGTTAGCGGGAGTCGGAATGAGCAGTTCTTC

D gene: TRBD2
clone size: NA
V gene: TRBV9
J gene: TRBJ2-1
CDR3 protein: CASSVAFTTSGGYNEQFF
CDR3 DNA: TGTGCCAGCAGCGTAGCTTTTACGACTAGCGGGGGCTACAATGAGCAGTTCTTC

D gene: TRBD2
clone size: NA
V gene: TRBV6-1
J gene: TRBJ2-3
CDR3 protein: CASREREFGTDTQYF
CDR3 DNA: TGTGCCAGCAGGGAGCGGGAGTTTGGCACAGATACGCAGTATTTT

D gene: TRBD1
clone size: NA
V gene: TRBV7-9
J gene: TRBJ2-7
CDR3 protein: CASSRGQTYEQYF
CDR3 DNA: TGTGCCAGCAGCCGGGGACAGACCTACGAGCAGTACTTC

D gene: NA
clone size: NA
V gene: TRBV6-1
J gene: TRBJ2-1
CDR3 protein: CATRMTGGVGNEQFF
CDR3 DNA: TGTGCCACTCGGATGACCGGAGGGGTCGGCAATGAGCAGTTCTTC

D gene: NA
clone size: NA
V gene: TRBV27
J gene: TRBJ2-1
CDR3 protein: CASSLSPRTGSEQFF
CDR3 DNA: TGTGCCAGCAGTTTATCACCCCGGACCGGGAGTGAGCAGTTCTTC

D gene: NA
clone size: NA
V gene: TRBV10-3
J gene: TRBJ1-2
CDR3 protein: CAITGAGVGGYTF
CDR3 DNA: TGTGCCATCACCGGGGCAGGGGTAGGGGGCTACACCTTC

D gene: TRBD1
clone size: NA
V gene: TRBV28
J gene: TRBJ2-2
CDR3 protein: CASSSPYHSRDRGSAGELFF
CDR3 DNA: TGTGCCAGCAGTTCCCCGTACCATTCCCGGGACAGGGGGTCGGCCGGGGAGCTGTTTTTT

D gene: TRBD1
clone size: few
V gene: TRBV28
J gene: TRBJ1-1
CDR3 protein: CASIQGAVNTEAFF
CDR3 DNA: TGTGCCAGCATCCAGGGGGCCGTGAACACTGAAGCTTTCTTT

D gene: NA
clone size: NA
V gene: TRBV5-1
J gene: TRBJ1-1
CDR3 protein: CASSLATAMNTEAFF
CDR3 DNA: TGCGCCAGCAGCTTGGCGACAGCCATGAACACTGAAGCTTTCTTT

D gene: NA
clone size: NA
V gene: TRBV6-1
J gene: TRBJ1-5
CDR3 protein: CASSYRQPQPQHF
CDR3 DNA: TGTGCCAGCAGCTACAGACAGCCTCAGCCCCAGCATTTT

D gene: NA
clone size: NA
V gene: TRBV28
J gene: TRBJ2-7
CDR3 protein: CASAFGAREQYF
CDR3 DNA: TGTGCCAGCGCCTTTGGGGCTAGGGAGCAGTACTTC

D gene: NA
clone size: NA
V gene: TRBV5-1
J gene: TRBJ2-7
CDR3 protein: CASSSLTGVVYEQYF
CDR3 DNA: TGCGCCAGCAGCTCTCTCACGGGAGTAGTCTACGAGCAGTACTTC

D gene: NA
clone size: NA
V gene: TRBV7-2
J gene: TRBJ2-1
CDR3 protein: CASSRRGGAYNEQFF
CDR3 DNA: TGTGCCAGCAGCCGCAGGGGGGGAGCTTACAATGAGCAGTTCTTC

D gene: TRBD1
clone size: NA
V gene: TRBV5-5
J gene: TRBJ1-2
CDR3 protein: CASSLGVDRANYGYTF
CDR3 DNA: TGTGCCAGCAGCTTGGGGGTGGACAGGGCTAACTATGGCTACACCTTC

D gene: NA
clone size: NA
V gene: TRBV28
J gene: TRBJ2-3
CDR3 protein: CASSSTGTRGTDTQYF
CDR3 DNA: TGTGCCAGCAGTTCAACCGGGACCCGGGGCACAGATACGCAGTATTTT

D gene: NA
clone size: few
V gene: TRBV18
J gene: TRBJ1-2
CDR3 protein: CASSPPNYGYTF
CDR3 DNA: TGTGCCAGCTCACCTCCGAACTATGGCTACACCTTC

D gene: NA
clone size: NA
V gene: TRBV11-3
J gene: TRBJ2-1
CDR3 protein: CASSYRDNSYNEQFF
CDR3 DNA: TGTGCCAGCAGCTACAGGGATAACTCCTACAATGAGCAGTTCTTC

D gene: NA
clone size: NA
V gene: TRBV25-1
J gene: TRBJ2-3
CDR3 protein: CASSEPTPLHYSTDTQYF
CDR3 DNA: TGTGCCAGCAGCGAGCCGACTCCGCTGCACTATAGCACAGATACGCAGTATTTT

D gene: TRBD2
clone size: NA
V gene: TRBV7-9
J gene: TRBJ2-1
CDR3 protein: CASGTSGTYEQFF
CDR3 DNA: TGTGCCAGCGGGACTAGCGGGACCTATGAGCAGTTCTTC

D gene: NA
clone size: NA
V gene: TRBV2
J gene: TRBJ2-5
CDR3 protein: CASRHREQETQYF
CDR3 DNA: TGTGCCAGCAGGCACCGGGAGCAAGAGACCCAGTACTTC

D gene: NA
clone size: many
V gene: TRBV2
J gene: TRBJ2-2
CDR3 protein: CASLPGNTGELFF
CDR3 DNA: TGTGCCAGCCTTCCGGGGAACACCGGGGAGCTGTTTTTT

D gene: TRBD2
clone size: NA
V gene: TRBV11-3
J gene: TRBJ2-3
CDR3 protein: CASSLGPRSGSGTDTQYF
CDR3 DNA: TGTGCCAGCAGCTTAGGGCCCCGGAGCGGGAGCGGCACAGATACGCAGTATTTT

D gene: NA
clone size: NA
V gene: TRBV6-1
J gene: TRBJ2-3
CDR3 protein: CASSDVGHSTDTQYF
CDR3 DNA: TGTGCCAGCAGTGACGTGGGTCACAGCACAGATACGCAGTATTTT

D gene: NA
clone size: NA
V gene: TRBV5-4
J gene: TRBJ2-7
CDR3 protein: CASSLGTGSSYEQYF
CDR3 DNA: TGTGCCAGCAGCTTGGGCACAGGGTCTTCCTACGAGCAGTACTTC

D gene: NA
clone size: many
V gene: TRBV11-2
J gene: TRBJ2-6
CDR3 protein: CASSHIRGTGANVLTF
CDR3 DNA: TGTGCCAGCAGCCATATCCGGGGAACGGGGGCCAACGTCCTGACTTTC

D gene: NA
clone size: NA
V gene: TRBV5-4
J gene: TRBJ2-4
CDR3 protein: CASSLAGDRNIQYF
CDR3 DNA: TGTGCCAGCAGCTTGGCCGGGGATCGTAACATTCAGTACTTC

D gene: TRBD2
clone size: NA
V gene: TRBV19
J gene: TRBJ2-7
CDR3 protein: CASSRVPTSSSYEQYF
CDR3 DNA: TGTGCCAGTAGTAGGGTACCGACTAGCAGCTCCTACGAGCAGTACTTC

D gene: NA
clone size: few
V gene: TRBV29-1
J gene: TRBJ2-1
CDR3 protein: CSVESGEEQFF
CDR3 DNA: TGCAGCGTTGAGTCTGGTGAAGAGCAGTTCTTC

D gene: NA
clone size: few
V gene: TRBV2
J gene: TRBJ1-4
CDR3 protein: CASSGPPEEKLFF
CDR3 DNA: TGTGCCAGCAGTGGCCCGCCAGAAGAAAAACTGTTTTTT

D gene: NA
clone size: NA
V gene: TRBV19
J gene: TRBJ2-1
CDR3 protein: CASSTNRPGQFF
CDR3 DNA: TGTGCCAGTAGTACCAACCGACCGGGCCAGTTCTTC

D gene: NA
clone size: few
V gene: TRBV7-2
J gene: TRBJ2-5
CDR3 protein: CASSLWTAPMETQYF
CDR3 DNA: TGTGCCAGCAGCTTATGGACAGCCCCAATGGAGACCCAGTACTTC

D gene: NA
clone size: NA
V gene: TRBV6-5
J gene: TRBJ2-7
CDR3 protein: CASGRPYEQYF
CDR3 DNA: TGTGCCAGCGGGAGGCCATACGAGCAGTACTTC

D gene: NA
clone size: once
V gene: TRBV18
J gene: TRBJ2-7
CDR3 protein: CASSPAPGAEQYF
CDR3 DNA: TGTGCCAGCTCACCAGCCCCTGGGGCCGAGCAGTACTTC

D gene: NA
clone size: NA
V gene: TRBV7-2
J gene: TRBJ2-3
CDR3 protein: CASSLGANRLTDTQYF
CDR3 DNA: TGTGCCAGCAGCTTAGGAGCCAACCGACTCACAGATACGCAGTATTTT

D gene: NA
clone size: NA
V gene: TRBV4-1
J gene: TRBJ2-7
CDR3 protein: CASSQPERERTYEQYF
CDR3 DNA: TGCGCCAGCAGCCAACCCGAGAGGGAAAGGACCTACGAGCAGTACTTC

D gene: TRBD2
clone size: few
V gene: TRBV25-1
J gene: TRBJ2-5
CDR3 protein: CASSEGGGKETQYF
CDR3 DNA: TGTGCCAGCAGTGAAGGGGGGGGGAAAGAGACCCAGTACTTC

D gene: NA
clone size: once
V gene: TRBV2
J gene: TRBJ2-5
CDR3 protein: CASSETEVLQETQYF
CDR3 DNA: TGTGCCAGCAGTGAAACGGAAGTTCTACAAGAGACCCAGTACTTC

D gene: TRBD1
clone size: NA
V gene: TRBV11-3
J gene: TRBJ2-2
CDR3 protein: CASSQSRQGNTGELFF
CDR3 DNA: TGTGCCAGCAGCCAATCGAGACAGGGGAACACCGGGGAGCTGTTTTTT

D gene: NA
clone size: NA
V gene: TRBV30
J gene: TRBJ2-4
CDR3 protein: CAWGEGVTLAKNIQYF
CDR3 DNA: TGTGCCTGGGGTGAAGGGGTCACTTTAGCCAAAAACATTCAGTACTTC

D gene: NA
clone size: NA
V gene: TRBV10-1
J gene: TRBJ2-5
CDR3 protein: CASSESHSETQYF
CDR3 DNA: TGCGCCAGCAGTGAGTCGCATTCTGAGACCCAGTACTTC

D gene: TRBD1
clone size: NA
V gene: TRBV7-9
J gene: TRBJ1-2
CDR3 protein: CASSSGTGGGGYTF
CDR3 DNA: TGTGCCAGCAGCTCAGGGACAGGGGGCGGAGGCTACACCTTC

D gene: TRBD2
clone size: many
V gene: TRBV7-2
J gene: TRBJ2-7
CDR3 protein: CASSTSGLAGGPRWLYF
CDR3 DNA: TGTGCCAGCAGCACTAGTGGGCTAGCGGGAGGGCCGAGGTGGCTGTACTTC

D gene: NA
clone size: NA
V gene: TRBV27
J gene: TRBJ2-7
CDR3 protein: CASSLSSGTTLYEQYF
CDR3 DNA: TGTGCCAGCAGTTTATCGTCAGGGACAACCCTCTACGAGCAGTACTTC

D gene: NA
clone size: once
V gene: TRBV10-3
J gene: TRBJ1-2
CDR3 protein: CAISESMGGSNGYTF
CDR3 DNA: TGTGCCATCAGTGAGTCGATGGGGGGAAGTAATGGCTACACCTTC

D gene: NA
clone size: NA
V gene: TRBV7-8
J gene: TRBJ2-7
CDR3 protein: CASSLGSGGTYYEQYF
CDR3 DNA: TGTGCCAGCAGCTTAGGTTCTGGCGGGACTTACTACGAGCAGTACTTC

D gene: NA
clone size: NA
V gene: TRBV18
J gene: TRBJ1-4
CDR3 protein: CASSTSGTTNEKLFF
CDR3 DNA: TGTGCCAGCTCAACCTCCGGGACAACTAATGAAAAACTGTTTTTT

D gene: NA
clone size: NA
V gene: TRBV7-9
J gene: TRBJ1-1
CDR3 protein: CASSLTGDTEAFF
CDR3 DNA: TGTGCCAGCAGCTTAACAGGTGATACTGAAGCTTTCTTT